This T cell receptor beta chain was identified in a study of blood T cell repertoires in COVID-19 (dated by TCRdb to about 2020). About the full investigation: Samples from collaborators originated in the United States, Italy and Spain and spanned both the acute and convalescent phases of COVID-19. A de-identified subject ID, COVID-19 status, age in years and sex were almost always included in the sample metadata. Subjects who had been exposed to COVID-19, were actively infected with it, or had recovered from it provided the deeply sampled blood TCRbeta repertoires that made up the dataset. HLA class I and class II types, where available, came from metadata supplied by the sample provider rather than from assay-based typing. The samples were drawn from two sources: the first 160 participants of the ongoing ImmuneRACE study, and 1,000 to 1,500 subjects contributed by 6 global collaborators. The prospective study material was composed of cDNA or gDNA derived from T cells, B-cell-depleted T cells, or PBMCs. The repertoires were released in a freely available public database meant as a resource for research on the immune response to SARS-CoV-2. Points the paper makes about the study in general: Clinical and demographic metadata were provided uncurated, with the amount varying by source and participant.

The CDR3 numbers 16 residues from cysteine through phenylalanine. Only CDR3 DNA is held: 48 bases, read in frame from base 1. CDR1 and CDR2 are read off the germline V gene as SGDLS and YYNGEE. For this chain, trimming is 1 base at the V end and 5 bases at the J end, and the number of junction bases without a gene match is 10. In the prospective study, participants were about 18 to 95 years old, resided in 24 geographic areas of the United States, and were enrolled through a virtual design. Cohort assignment in the prospective study relied on participant-reported clinical history from a screening survey and a study questionnaire. Recovered participants in ImmuneRACE Cohort 3 were defined as having two consecutive negative NP/OP PCR tests, clearance from a healthcare professional, or resolution of symptoms. Mobile phlebotomists in the prospective study collected whole blood, serum and a nasopharyngeal or oropharyngeal swab from every participant. Over an approximately 2-month period, participants in the prospective study had the option of providing additional blood draws and questionnaires. Before DNA extraction, prospective study blood samples were shipped either frozen or at room temperature.

A note on this clone: Its antigen target is currently unknown. Base quality data are lacking; no much larger clone is found one base away.

The immunoSEQ Assay, a bias-controlled multiplex PCR, was used to amplify TCRbeta CDR3 regions from genomic DNA. Processing in the source paper ran as follows. The number of nucleated cells in each sample was estimated from the amplification of reference gene primers within the assay. To quantify the absolute abundance of each unique TCRbeta CDR3 rearrangement, sequence reads were collapsed and filtered. For each sample, productive Simpson clonality was calculated as the square root of Simpson's diversity index across productive rearrangements. The table was pulled from immuneACCESS by TCRdb, which kept in-frame rearrangements only. Such tables lose some clones; where checked, under half of the loss comes from unresolved V genes, and the rest has no known cause. Clonal size and the V and J genes are those of that table, whereas D and trimming came from the DNA. Across this sample there are 250,000 to 300,000 clones, with 75% to 90% seen only once. 1.7% of the sample is in the top ten clones.

The chain was built from TRBV9 and TRBJ2-7, with TRBD1 identical over 9 junction bases. Sequencing used PBMCs or T cells enriched from blood (not recorded which). This clonotype originated in a middle-aged woman who had recovered from COVID-19. The DNA sequence follows: TGTGCCAGCAGCGTAATGTTCGGGACAGGGTACGACGAGCAGTACTTC. Its translation is CASSVMFGTGYDEQYF.